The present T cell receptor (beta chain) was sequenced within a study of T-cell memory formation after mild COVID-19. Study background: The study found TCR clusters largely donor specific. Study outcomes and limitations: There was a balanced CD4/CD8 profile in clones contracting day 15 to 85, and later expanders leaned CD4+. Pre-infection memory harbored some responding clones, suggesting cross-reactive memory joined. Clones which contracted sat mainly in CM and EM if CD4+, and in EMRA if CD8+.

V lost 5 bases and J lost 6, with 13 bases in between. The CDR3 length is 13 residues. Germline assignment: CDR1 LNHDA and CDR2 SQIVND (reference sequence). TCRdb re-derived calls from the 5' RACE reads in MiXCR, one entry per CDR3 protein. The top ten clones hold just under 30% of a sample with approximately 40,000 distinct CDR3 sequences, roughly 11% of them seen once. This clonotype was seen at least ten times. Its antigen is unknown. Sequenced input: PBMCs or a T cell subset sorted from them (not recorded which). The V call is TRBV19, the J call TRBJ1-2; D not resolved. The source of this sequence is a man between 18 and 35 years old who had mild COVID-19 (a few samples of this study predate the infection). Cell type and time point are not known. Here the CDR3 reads CASSDRKRDGYTF. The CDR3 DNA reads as TGTGCCAGTAGTGATCGGAAGCGGGATGGCTACACCTTC.